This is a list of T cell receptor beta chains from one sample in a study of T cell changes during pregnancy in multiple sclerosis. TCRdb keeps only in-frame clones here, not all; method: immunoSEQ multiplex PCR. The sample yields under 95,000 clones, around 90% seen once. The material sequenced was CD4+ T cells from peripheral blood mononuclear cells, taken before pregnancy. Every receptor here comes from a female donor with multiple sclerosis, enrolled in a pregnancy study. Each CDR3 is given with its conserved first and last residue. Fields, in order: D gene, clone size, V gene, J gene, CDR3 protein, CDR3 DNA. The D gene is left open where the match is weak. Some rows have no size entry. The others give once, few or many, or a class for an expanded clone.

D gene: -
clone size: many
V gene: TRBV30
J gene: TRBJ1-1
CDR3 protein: CAWSVRDRSEAFF
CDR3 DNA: TGTGCCTGGAGTGTCCGAGACAGGTCTGAAGCTTTCTTT

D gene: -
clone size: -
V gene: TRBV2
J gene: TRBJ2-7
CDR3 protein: CASTEVTGYSSYEQYF
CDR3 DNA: TGTGCCAGCACCGAAGTTACAGGGTACAGCTCCTACGAGCAGTACTTC

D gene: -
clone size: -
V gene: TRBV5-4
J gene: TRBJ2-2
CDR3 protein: CASSLFGQYTGELFF
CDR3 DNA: TGTGCCAGCAGCTTGTTCGGACAGTACACCGGGGAGCTGTTTTTT

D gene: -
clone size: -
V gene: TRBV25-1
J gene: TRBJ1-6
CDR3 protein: CASRQGTNNSPLHF
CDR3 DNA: TGTGCCAGCCGGCAGGGGACTAATAATTCACCCCTCCACTTT

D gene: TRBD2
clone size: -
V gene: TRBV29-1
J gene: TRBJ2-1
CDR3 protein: CSVTPGLADNEQFF
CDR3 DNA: TGCAGCGTTACTCCGGGACTAGCGGACAATGAGCAGTTCTTC

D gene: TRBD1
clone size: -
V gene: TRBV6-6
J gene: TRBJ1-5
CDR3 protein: CASSLGTGGQPQHF
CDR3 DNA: TGTGCCAGCAGTTTAGGGACAGGGGGTCAGCCCCAGCATTTT

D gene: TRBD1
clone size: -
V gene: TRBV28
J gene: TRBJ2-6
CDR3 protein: CASSPNRGKVGGANVLTF
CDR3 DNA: TGTGCCAGCAGCCCCAACAGGGGGAAAGTCGGTGGGGCCAACGTCCTGACTTTC

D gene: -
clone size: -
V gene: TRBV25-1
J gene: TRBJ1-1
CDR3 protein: CASKSISGAEAFF
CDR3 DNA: TGTGCCAGCAAATCGATTTCGGGTGCTGAAGCTTTCTTT

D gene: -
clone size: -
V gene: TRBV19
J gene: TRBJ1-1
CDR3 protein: CASSSTGGDTEAFF
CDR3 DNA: TGTGCCAGTAGCTCTACGGGGGGGGACACTGAAGCTTTCTTT

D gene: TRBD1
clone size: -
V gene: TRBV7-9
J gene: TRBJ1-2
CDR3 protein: CASTTGVIGYTF
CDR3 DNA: TGTGCCAGCACCACAGGGGTTATCGGCTACACCTTC

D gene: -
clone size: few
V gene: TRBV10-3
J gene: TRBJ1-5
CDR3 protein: CAIRARANQPQHF
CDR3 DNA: TGTGCCATCAGGGCCAGGGCTAATCAGCCCCAGCATTTT

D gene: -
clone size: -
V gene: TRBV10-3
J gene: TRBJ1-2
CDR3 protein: CAISALDSATNYGYTF
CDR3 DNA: TGTGCCATCAGTGCGTTGGACAGCGCGACTAACTATGGCTACACCTTC

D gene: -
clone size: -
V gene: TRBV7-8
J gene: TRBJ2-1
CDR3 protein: CASSPRSGNRVEQFF
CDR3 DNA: TGTGCCAGCAGCCCAAGGAGCGGGAACAGGGTTGAGCAGTTCTTC

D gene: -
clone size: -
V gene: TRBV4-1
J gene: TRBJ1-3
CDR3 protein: CASSHPTKDSGNTIYF
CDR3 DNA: TGCGCCAGCAGCCACCCGACAAAAGACTCTGGAAACACCATATATTTT

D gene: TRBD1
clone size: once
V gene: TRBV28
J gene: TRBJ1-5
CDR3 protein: CASRRTGGAGNQPQHF
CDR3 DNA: TGTGCCAGCAGACGTACAGGGGGCGCAGGCAATCAGCCCCAGCATTTT

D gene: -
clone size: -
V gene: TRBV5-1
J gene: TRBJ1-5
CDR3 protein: CASSLGGSQPQHF
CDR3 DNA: TGCGCCAGCAGCTTAGGGGGAAGCCAGCCCCAGCATTTT

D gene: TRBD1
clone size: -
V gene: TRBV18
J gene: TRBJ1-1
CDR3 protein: CASSPRAGQVNTEAFF
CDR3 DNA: TGTGCCAGCTCACCACGGGCCGGACAGGTAAACACTGAAGCTTTCTTT

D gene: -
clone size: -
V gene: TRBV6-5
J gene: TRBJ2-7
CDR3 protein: CASSKTGTYEQYF
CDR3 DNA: TGTGCCAGCAGCAAAACAGGGACCTACGAGCAGTACTTC

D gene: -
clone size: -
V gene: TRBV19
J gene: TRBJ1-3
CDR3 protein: CASSIFRANTIYF
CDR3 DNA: TGTGCCAGTAGTATATTTCGCGCAAACACCATATATTTT

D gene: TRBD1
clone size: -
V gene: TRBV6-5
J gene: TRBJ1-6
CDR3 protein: CASSRTGVVDSPLHF
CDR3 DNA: TGTGCCAGCAGTCGGACAGGGGTGGTAGATTCACCCCTCCACTTT

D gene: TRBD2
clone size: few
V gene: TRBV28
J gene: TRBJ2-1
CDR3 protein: CASSSSGRTYNEQFF
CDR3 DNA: TGTGCCAGCAGTTCCAGCGGGAGAACTTACAATGAGCAGTTCTTC

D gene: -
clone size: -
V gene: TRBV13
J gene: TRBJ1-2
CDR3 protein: CASWKRGRTYGYTF
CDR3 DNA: TGTGCCAGCTGGAAGCGCGGGCGAACCTATGGCTACACCTTC

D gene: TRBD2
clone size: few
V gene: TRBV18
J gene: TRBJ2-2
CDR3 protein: CASSPDLLAANTGELFF
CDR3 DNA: TGTGCCAGCTCACCCGATCTCCTAGCGGCGAACACCGGGGAGCTGTTTTTT

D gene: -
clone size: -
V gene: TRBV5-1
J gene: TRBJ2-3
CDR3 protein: CASSLGGGTDTQYF
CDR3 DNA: TGCGCCAGCAGCTTGGGGGGGGGCACAGATACGCAGTATTTT

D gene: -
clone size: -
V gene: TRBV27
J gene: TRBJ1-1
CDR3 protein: CASSLKRQTNTEAFF
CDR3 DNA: TGTGCCAGCAGTTTAAAAAGACAGACGAACACTGAAGCTTTCTTT

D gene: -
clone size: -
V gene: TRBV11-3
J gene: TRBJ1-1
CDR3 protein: CASSLQNTEAFF
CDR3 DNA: TGTGCCAGCAGCTTACAGAACACTGAAGCTTTCTTT

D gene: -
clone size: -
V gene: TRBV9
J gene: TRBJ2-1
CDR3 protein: CASSSPRGEQFF
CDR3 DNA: TGTGCCAGCAGCTCTCCTCGGGGTGAGCAGTTCTTC

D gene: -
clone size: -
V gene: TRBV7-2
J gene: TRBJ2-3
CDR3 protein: CASSLLVSTDTQYF
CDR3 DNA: TGTGCCAGCAGCTTACTAGTTAGCACAGATACGCAGTATTTT

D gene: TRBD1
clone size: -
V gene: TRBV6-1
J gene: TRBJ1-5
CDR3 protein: CASSVEGARQPQHF
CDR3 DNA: TGTGCCAGCAGTGTCGAGGGGGCTCGGCAGCCCCAGCATTTT

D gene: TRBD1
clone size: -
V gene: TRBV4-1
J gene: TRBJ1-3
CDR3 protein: CASSQTLAGGTAGNTIYF
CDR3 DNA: TGCGCCAGCAGCCAAACATTAGCAGGGGGCACAGCTGGAAACACCATATATTTT

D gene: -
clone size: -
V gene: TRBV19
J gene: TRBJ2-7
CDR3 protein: CASSIKTGKSSYEQYF
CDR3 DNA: TGTGCCAGTAGTATCAAGACAGGCAAGAGCTCCTACGAGCAGTACTTC

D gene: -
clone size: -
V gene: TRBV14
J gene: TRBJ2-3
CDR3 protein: CASSTRDRTSIRTDTQYF
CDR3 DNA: TGTGCCAGCAGCACACGAGACAGGACTAGTATTAGGACAGATACGCAGTATTTT

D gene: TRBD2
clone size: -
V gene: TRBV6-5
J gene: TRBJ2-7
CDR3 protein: CASRGSGRYEQYF
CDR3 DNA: TGTGCCAGCAGAGGCAGCGGGAGATACGAGCAGTACTTC

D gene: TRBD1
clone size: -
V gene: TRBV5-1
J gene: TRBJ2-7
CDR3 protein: CASSPWDRDTYEQYF
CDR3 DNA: TGCGCCAGCAGCCCCTGGGACAGGGACACCTACGAGCAGTACTTC

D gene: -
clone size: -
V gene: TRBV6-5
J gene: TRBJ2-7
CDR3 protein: CASRIAAHSYEQYF
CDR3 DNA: TGTGCCAGCAGGATAGCGGCCCATTCTTACGAGCAGTACTTC

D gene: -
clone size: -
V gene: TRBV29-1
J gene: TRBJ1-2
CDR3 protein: CSVGGEGNYGYTF
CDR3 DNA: TGCAGCGTTGGGGGGGAGGGGAACTATGGCTACACCTTC

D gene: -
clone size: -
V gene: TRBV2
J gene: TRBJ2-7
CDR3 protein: CASSSRADSYEQYF
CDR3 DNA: TGTGCCAGCAGTTCCAGGGCTGACTCCTACGAGCAGTACTTC

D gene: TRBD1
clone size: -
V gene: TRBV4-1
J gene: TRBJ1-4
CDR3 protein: CASSQGQAPHEKLFF
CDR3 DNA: TGCGCCAGCAGCCAGGGACAGGCACCCCATGAAAAACTGTTTTTT

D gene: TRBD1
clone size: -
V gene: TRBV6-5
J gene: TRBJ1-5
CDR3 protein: CASSPRDRVGAQHF
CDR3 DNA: TGTGCCAGCAGTCCCCGGGACAGGGTAGGAGCCCAGCATTTT

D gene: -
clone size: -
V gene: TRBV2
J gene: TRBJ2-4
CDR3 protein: CASSDTASKNIQYF
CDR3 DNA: TGTGCCAGCAGTGATACAGCCTCCAAAAACATTCAGTACTTC

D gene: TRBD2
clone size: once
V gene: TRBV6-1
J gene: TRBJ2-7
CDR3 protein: CASSVRTSGRVEQYF
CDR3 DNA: TGTGCCAGCAGTGTTCGGACTAGCGGCCGTGTAGAGCAGTACTTC

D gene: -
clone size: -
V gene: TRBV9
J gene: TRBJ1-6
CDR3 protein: CASSATGTTVNSPLHF
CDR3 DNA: TGTGCCAGCAGCGCAACGGGAACTACAGTGAATTCACCCCTCCACTTT